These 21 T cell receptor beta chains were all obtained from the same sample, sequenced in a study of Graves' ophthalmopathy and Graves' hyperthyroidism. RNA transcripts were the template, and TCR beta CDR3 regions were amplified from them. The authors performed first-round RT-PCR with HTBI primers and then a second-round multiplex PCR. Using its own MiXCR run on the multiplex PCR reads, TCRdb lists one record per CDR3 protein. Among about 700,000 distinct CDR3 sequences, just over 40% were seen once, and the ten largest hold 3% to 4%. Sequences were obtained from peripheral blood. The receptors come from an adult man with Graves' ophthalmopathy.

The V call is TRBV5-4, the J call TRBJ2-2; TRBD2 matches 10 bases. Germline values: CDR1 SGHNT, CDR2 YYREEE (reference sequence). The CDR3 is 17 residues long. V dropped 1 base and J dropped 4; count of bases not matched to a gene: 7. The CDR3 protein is CASSLPGLAEFTGELFF. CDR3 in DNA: TGTGCCAGCAGCTTGCCCGGACTAGCGGAGTTCACCGGGGAGCTGTTTTTT.

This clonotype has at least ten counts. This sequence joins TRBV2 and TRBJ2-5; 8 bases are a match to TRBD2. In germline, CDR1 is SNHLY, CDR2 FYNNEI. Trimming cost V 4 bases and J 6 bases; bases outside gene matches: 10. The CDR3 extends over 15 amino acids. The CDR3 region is CASSASGSQIKTQYF. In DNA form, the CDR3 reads TGTGCCAGCAGTGCCAGCGGGAGTCAAATAAAGACCCAGTACTTC.

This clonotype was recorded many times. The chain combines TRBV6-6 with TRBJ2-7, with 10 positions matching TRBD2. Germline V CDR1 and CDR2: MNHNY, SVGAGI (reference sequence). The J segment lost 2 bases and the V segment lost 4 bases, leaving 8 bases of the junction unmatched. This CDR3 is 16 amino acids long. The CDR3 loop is CASSSSSGRFAYEQYF. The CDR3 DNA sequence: TGTGCCAGCAGTTCTTCTAGCGGGAGATTTGCCTACGAGCAGTACTTC.

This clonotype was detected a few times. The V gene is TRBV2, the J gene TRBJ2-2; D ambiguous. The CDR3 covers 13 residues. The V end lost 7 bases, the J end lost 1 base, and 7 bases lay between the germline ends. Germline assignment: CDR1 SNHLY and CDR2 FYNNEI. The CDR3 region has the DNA TGTGCCAGCATTTACGGGAACACCGGGGAGCTGTTTTTT. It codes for CASIYGNTGELFF. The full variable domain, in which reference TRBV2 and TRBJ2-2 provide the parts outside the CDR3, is EPEVTQTPSHQVTQMGQEVILRCVPISNHLYFYWYRQILGQKVEFLVSFYNNEISEKSEIFDDQFSVERPDGSNFTLKIRSTKLEDSAMYFCASIYGNTGELFFGEGSRLTVL.

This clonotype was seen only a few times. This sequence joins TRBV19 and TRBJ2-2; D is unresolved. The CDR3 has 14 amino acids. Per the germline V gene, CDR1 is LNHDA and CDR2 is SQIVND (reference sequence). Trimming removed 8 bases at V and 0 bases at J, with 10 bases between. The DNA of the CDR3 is TGTGCCAGTCAGTCGGAAGCGAACACCGGGGAGCTGTTTTTT. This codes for CASQSEANTGELFF.

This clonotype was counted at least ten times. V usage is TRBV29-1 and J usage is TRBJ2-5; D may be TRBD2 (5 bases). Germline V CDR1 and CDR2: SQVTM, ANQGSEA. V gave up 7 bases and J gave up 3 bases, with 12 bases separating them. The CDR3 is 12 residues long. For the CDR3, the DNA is TGCAGCGATTTAACCGGGGAAGAGACCCAGTACTTC. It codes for CSDLTGEETQYF. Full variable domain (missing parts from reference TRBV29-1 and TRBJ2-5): SAVISQKPSRDICQRGTSLTIQCQVDSQVTMMFWYRQQPGQSLTLIATANQGSEATYESGFVIDKFPISRPNLTFSTLTVSNMSPEDSSIYLCSDLTGEETQYFGPGTRLLVL.

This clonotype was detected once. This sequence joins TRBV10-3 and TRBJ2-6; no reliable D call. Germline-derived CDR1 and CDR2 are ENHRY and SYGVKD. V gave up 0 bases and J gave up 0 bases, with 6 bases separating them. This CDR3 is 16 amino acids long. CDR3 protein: CAISESGPSGANVLTF. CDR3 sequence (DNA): TGTGCCATCAGTGAGTCCGGGCCCTCTGGGGCCAACGTCCTGACTTTC.

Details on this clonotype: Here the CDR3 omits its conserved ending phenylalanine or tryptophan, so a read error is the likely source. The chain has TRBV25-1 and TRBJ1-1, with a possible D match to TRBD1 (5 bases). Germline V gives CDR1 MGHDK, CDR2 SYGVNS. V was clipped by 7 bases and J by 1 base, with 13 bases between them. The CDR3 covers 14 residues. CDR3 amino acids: CASTIGGANTEAFY. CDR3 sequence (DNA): TGTGCCAGCACTATCGGCGGGGCGAACACTGAAGCTTTCTAT.

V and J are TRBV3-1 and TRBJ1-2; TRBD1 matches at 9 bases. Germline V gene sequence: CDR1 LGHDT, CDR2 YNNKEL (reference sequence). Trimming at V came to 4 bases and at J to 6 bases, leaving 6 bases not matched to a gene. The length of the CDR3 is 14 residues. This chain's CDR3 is CASSLRDRADGYTF. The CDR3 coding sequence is TGTGCCAGCAGCCTAAGGGACAGGGCAGATGGCTACACCTTC.

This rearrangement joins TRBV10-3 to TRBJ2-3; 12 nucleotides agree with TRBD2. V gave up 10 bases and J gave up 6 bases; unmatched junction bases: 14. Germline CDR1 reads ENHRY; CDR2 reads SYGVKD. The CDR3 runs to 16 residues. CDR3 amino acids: CASSPRTSGTSDTQYF. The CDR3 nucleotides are TGTGCCAGCAGCCCCCGGACTAGCGGGACCTCGGATACGCAGTATTTT.

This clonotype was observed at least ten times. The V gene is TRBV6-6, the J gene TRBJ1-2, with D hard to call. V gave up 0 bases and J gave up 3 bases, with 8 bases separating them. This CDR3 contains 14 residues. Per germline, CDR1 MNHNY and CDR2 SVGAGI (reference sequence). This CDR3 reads CASSYSAGDYGYTF. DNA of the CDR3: TGTGCCAGCAGTTACTCAGCCGGCGACTATGGCTACACCTTC.

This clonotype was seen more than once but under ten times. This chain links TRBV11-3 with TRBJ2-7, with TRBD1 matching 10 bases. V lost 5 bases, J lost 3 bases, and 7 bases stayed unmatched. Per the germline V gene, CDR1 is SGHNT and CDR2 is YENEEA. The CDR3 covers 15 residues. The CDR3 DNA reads TGTGCCAGCAGCCCCACCGGGACAGGGGACTACGAGCAGTACTTC. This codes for CASSPTGTGDYEQYF.

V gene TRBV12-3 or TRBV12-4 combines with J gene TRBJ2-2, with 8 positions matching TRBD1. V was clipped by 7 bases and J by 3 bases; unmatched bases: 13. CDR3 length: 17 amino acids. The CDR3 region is CASNLAPGQVYTGELFF. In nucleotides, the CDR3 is TGTGCCAGCAACTTGGCTCCGGGACAGGTATACACCGGGGAGCTGTTTTTT.

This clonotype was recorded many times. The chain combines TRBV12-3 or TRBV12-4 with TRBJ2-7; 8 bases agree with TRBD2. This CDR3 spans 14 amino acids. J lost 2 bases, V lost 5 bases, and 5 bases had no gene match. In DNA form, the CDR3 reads TGTGCCAGCAGTACCGGGACTAGAACCTACGAGCAGTACTTC. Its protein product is CASSTGTRTYEQYF.

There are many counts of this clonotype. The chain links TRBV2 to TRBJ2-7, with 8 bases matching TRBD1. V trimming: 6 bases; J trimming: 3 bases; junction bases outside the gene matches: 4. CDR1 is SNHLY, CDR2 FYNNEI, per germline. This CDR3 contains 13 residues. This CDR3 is CASSGQGLYEQYF. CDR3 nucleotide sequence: TGTGCCAGCAGCGGACAGGGCCTCTACGAGCAGTACTTC.

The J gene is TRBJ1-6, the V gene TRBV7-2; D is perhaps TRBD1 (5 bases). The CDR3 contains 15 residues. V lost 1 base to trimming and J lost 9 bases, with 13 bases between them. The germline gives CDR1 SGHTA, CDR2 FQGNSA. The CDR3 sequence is CASSLVGGSSSPLHF. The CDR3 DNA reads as TGTGCCAGCAGCTTAGTTGGGGGGTCGAGTTCACCCCTCCACTTT.

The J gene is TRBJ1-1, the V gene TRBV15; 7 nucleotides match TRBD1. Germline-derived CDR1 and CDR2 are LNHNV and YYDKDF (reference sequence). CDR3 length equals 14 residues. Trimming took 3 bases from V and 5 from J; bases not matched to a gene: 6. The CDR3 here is CATSSLQGRTEAFF. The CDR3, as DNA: TGTGCCACCAGCAGCCTACAGGGGCGGACTGAAGCTTTCTTT.

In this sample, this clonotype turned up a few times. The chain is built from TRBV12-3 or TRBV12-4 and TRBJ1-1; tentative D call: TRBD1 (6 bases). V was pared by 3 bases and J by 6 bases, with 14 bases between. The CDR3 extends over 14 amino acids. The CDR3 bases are TGTGCCAGCAGTTTGGATCGGGGGCACGCTGAAGCTTTCTTT. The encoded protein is CASSLDRGHAEAFF.

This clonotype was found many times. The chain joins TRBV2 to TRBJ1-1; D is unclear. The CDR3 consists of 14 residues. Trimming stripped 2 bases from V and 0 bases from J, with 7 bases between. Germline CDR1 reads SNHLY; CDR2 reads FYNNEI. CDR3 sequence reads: CASSETVLNTEAFF. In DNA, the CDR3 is TGTGCCAGCAGTGAAACGGTCCTGAACACTGAAGCTTTCTTT.

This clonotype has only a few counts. CDR3 nucleotide sequence: TGTGCCAGCAGTTTATTTCAGGGTGCGGCTGAAAAACTGTTTTTT. It yields the protein CASSLFQGAAEKLFF. The rearrangement uses TRBV12-3 or TRBV12-4 and TRBJ1-4; tentative D call: TRBD1 (5 bases). The V end was cut by 2 bases, the J end by 7 bases, with 14 bases between. CDR3 length: 15 residues.

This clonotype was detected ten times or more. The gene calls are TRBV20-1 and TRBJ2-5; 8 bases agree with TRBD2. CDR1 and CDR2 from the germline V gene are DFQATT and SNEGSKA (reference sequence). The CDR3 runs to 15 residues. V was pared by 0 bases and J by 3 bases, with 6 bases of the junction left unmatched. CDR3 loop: CSARDLELAEETQYF. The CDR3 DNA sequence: TGCAGTGCTAGAGATCTTGAACTAGCGGAAGAGACCCAGTACTTC.